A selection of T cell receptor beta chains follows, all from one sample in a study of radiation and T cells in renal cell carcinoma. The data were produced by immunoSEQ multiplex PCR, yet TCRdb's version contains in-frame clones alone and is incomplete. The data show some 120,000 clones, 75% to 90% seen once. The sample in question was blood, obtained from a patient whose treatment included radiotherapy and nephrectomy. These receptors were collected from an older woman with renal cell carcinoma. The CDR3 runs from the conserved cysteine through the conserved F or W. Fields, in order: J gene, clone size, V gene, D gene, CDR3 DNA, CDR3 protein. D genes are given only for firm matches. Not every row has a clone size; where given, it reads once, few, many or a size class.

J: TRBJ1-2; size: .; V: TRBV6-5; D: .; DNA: TGTGCCAGCAGTTACTCGCCTGGGGCCTATGGCTACACCTTC; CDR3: CASSYSPGAYGYTF
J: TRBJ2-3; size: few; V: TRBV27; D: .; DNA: TGTGCCAGCAGTCCCGTGACCTTTACCCCGACAGATACGCAGTATTTT; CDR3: CASSPVTFTPTDTQYF
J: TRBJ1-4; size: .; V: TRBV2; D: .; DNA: TGTGCCAGCAGTGAGGGGAGACATAATGAAAAACTGTTTTTT; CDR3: CASSEGRHNEKLFF
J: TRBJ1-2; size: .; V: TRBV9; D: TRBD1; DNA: TGTGCCAGCAGCCCCCAGGGGGCACATGGCTACACCTTC; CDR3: CASSPQGAHGYTF
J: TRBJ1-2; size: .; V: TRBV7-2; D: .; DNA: TGTGCCAGCAGCGCCTCACAAGGTCCCTATGGCTACACCTTC; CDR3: CASSASQGPYGYTF
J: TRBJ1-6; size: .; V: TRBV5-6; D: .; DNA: TGTGCCAGCAGCTTGGGCCCCGGCTCACCCCTCCACTTT; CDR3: CASSLGPGSPLHF
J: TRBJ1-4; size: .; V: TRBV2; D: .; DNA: TGTGCCAGCAGCTCCGGGGTAAGGTCTGAAAAACTGTTTTTT; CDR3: CASSSGVRSEKLFF
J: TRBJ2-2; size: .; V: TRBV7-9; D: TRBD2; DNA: TGTGCCAGCAGCTTAAACGGGGGGACCGGGGAGCTGTTTTTT; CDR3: CASSLNGGTGELFF
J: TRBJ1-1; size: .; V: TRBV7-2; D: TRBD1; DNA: TGTGCCAGCAGCCCGGGACAGGGGAACACTGAAGCTTTCTTT; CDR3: CASSPGQGNTEAFF
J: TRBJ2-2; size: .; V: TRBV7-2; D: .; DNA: TGTGCCAGCAGCCTCTCGTATTTGAACACCGGGGAGCTGTTTTTT; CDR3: CASSLSYLNTGELFF
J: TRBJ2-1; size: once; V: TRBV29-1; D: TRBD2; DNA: TGCAGCGTTGAAGACCTAGCGGGACACTCCTACAATGAGCAGTTCTTC; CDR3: CSVEDLAGHSYNEQFF
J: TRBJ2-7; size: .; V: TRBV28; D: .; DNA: TGTGCCAGCAGTTTAAGCGGGCCCTACGAGCAGTACTTC; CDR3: CASSLSGPYEQYF
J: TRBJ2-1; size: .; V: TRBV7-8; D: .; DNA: TGTGCCAGCAGCTTAGTCCAGGGCGTTGAGCAGTTCTTC; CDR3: CASSLVQGVEQFF
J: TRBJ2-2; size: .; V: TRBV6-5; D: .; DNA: TGTGCCAGCACCGCCGACGCGAACACCGGGGAGCTGTTTTTT; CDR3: CASTADANTGELFF